This T cell receptor beta chain was found in a study of T cells after yellow fever vaccination. V was cut by 6 bases and J by 4 bases, with 18 bases left in between. CDR3 length: 16 amino acids. MiXCR, run by TCRdb on the 5' RACE reads, gives a single entry per CDR3 protein. The table includes just under 600,000 distinct CDR3 sequences, roughly 14% detected once. The table lists this clonotype with a few counts. The sequence derives from a young man who received the YFV17D yellow fever vaccine. Here the sequenced sample was PBMCs, taken on the day of the yellow fever booster vaccination. This chain joins TRBV12-3 or TRBV12-4 and TRBJ2-2; D may be TRBD2 (5 bases). The CDR3 protein is CASRLGLSRSTGELFF. CDR3 DNA: TGTGCCAGCAGACTAGGGCTGTCTCGGAGCACCGGGGAGCTGTTTTTT.